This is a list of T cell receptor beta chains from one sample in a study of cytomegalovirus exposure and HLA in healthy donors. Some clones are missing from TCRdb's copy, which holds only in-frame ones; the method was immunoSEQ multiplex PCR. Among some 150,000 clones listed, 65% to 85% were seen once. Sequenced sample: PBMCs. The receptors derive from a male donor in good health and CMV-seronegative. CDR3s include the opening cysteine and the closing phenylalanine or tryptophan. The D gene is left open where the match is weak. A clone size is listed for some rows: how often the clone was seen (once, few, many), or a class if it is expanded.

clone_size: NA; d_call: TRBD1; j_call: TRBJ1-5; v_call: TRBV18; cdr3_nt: TGTGCCAGCTCATCGCGGACAGGAAACAATCAGCCCCAGCATTTT; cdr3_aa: CASSSRTGNNQPQHF
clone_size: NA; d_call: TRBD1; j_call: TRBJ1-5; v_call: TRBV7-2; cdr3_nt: TGTGCCAGCAGCTTTACCGGGACAGGGGGCCTTCAGCCCCAGCATTTT; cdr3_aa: CASSFTGTGGLQPQHF
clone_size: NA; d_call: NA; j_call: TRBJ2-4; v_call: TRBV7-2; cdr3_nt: TGTGCCAGCAGCCAAGACAGGGGACTAGCCAAAAACAGTCAGTACTTC; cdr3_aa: CASSQDRGLAKNSQYF
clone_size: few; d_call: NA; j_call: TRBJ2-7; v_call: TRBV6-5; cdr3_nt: TGTGCCAGCAGTGGGCGGGGTAGCTCCTACGAGCAGTACTTC; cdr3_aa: CASSGRGSSYEQYF
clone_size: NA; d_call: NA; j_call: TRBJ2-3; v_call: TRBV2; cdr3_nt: TGTGCCAGCAGCGGGATGACTAGCACAGATACGCAGTATTTT; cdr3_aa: CASSGMTSTDTQYF
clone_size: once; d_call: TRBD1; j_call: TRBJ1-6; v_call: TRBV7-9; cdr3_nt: TGTGCCAGCAGCCGTGACAGGGGTAATTCACCCCTCCACTTT; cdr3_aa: CASSRDRGNSPLHF
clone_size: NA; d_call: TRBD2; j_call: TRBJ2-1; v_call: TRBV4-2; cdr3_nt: TGTGCCAGCAGCCCTTACAGGGCTAGCGGGGGGTCCCTGAGCTCCTACAATGAGCAGTTCTTC; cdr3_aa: CASSPYRASGGSLSSYNEQFF
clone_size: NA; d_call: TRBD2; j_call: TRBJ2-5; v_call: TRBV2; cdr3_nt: TGTGCCAGCGGTTTCGGGACTACGGCCCAGTACTTC; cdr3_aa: CASGFGTTAQYF
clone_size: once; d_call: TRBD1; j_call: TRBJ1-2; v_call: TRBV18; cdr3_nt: TGTGCCAGCTCACCTCCGACAGGGGGCGGGTATGGCTACACCTTC; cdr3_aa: CASSPPTGGGYGYTF
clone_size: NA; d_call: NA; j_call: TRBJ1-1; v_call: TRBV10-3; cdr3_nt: TGTGCCATCAGTGCTGGGGGGACGCTCATCGCTGAAGCTTTCTTT; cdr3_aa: CAISAGGTLIAEAFF
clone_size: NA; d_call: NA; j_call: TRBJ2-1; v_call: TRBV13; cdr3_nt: TGTGCCAGCAGCTTAAACGTTGGAGAGGGGCAGTTCTTC; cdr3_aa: CASSLNVGEGQFF
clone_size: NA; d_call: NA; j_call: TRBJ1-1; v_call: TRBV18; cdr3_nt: TGTGCCAGCTCACCCCTACCGGACACTGAAGCTTTCTTT; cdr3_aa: CASSPLPDTEAFF
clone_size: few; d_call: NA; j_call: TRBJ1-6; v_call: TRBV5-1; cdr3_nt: TGCGCCAGCAGCTTGGATCAGAGGCAACGCGTTCATAATTCACCCCTCCACTTT; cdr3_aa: CASSLDQRQRVHNSPLHF
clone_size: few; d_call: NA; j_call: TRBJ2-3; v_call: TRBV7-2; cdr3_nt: TGTGCCAGCAGACTAGACCCAGATACGCAGTATTTT; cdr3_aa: CASRLDPDTQYF
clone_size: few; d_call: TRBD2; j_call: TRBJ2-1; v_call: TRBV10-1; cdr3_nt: TGCGCCAGCAGTGAGACGGCTAGCGGGTACAATGAGCAGTTCTTC; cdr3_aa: CASSETASGYNEQFF
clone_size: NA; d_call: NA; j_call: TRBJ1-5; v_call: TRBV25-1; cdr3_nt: TGTGCCAGCAGTGAATCGGGCAGGGCTAGCAATCAGCCCCAGCATTTT; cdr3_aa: CASSESGRASNQPQHF
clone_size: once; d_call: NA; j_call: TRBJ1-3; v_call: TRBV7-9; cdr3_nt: TGTGCCAGCAGCGAACTTAACACCATATATTTT; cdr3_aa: CASSELNTIYF
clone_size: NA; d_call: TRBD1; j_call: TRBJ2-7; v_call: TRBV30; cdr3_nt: TGTGCCTGGAGTCTTAAGGGGGCGTTTGGCGAGCAGTACTTC; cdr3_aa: CAWSLKGAFGEQYF
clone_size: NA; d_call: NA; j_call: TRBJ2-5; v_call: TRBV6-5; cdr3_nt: TGTGCCAGCCAACGGGACATCGGATTGGGGACCCAGTACTTC; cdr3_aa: CASQRDIGLGTQYF
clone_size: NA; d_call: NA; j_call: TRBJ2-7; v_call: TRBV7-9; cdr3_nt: TGTTCCAGCAGTTTTCTAGGCGAGCAGTACTTC; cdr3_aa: CSSSFLGEQYF
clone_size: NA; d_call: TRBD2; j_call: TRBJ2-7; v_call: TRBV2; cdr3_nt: TGTGCCAGCAGCCAAGCGGGAGTAGGGTACGAGCAGTACTTC; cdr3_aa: CASSQAGVGYEQYF
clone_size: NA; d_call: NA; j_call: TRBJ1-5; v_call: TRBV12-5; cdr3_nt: TGTGCTAGTGCACGAGGGGGGGCTAATCAGCCCCAGCATTTT; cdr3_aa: CASARGGANQPQHF
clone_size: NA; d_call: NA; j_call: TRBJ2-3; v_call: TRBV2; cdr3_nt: TGTGCCAGCAGTGAAATTTCTAGCACAGATACGCAGTATTTT; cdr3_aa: CASSEISSTDTQYF
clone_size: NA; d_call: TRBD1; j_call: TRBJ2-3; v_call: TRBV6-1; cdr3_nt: TGTGCCAGCAGTGAGAGGGCGCAGGGGGCGCGGGGAGATACGCAGTATTTT; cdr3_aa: CASSERAQGARGDTQYF
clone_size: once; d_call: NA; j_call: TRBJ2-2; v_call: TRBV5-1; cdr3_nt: TGCGCCAGCAGCTTGAAGTCTGTCAGGGTGGGCACCGGGGAGCTGTTTTTT; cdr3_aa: CASSLKSVRVGTGELFF
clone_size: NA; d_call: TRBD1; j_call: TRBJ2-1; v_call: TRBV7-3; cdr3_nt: TGTGCCAGCAGCTTCGGGACAGGGGGCCATGAGCAGTTCTTC; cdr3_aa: CASSFGTGGHEQFF
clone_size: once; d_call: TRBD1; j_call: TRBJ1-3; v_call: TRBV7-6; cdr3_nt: TGTGCCAGCAGCTTTGGACAGGTCTCTGGAAACACCATATATTTT; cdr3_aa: CASSFGQVSGNTIYF
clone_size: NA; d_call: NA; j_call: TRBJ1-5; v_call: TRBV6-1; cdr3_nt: TGTGCCAGCAGTGAAGGTGTACGGGGGGATGGCAATCAGCCCCAGCATTTT; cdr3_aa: CASSEGVRGDGNQPQHF
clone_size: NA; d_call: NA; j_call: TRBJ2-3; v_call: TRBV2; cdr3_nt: TGTGCCAGCAGTGACCCCGGGAGTTTCCTCTCAAGCACAGATACGCAGTATTTT; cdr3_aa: CASSDPGSFLSSTDTQYF
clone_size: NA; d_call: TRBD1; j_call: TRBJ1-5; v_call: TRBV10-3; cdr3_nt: TGTGCCATCAGTGAGGTGACAGGGGGGAATCAGCCCCAGCATTTT; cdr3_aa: CAISEVTGGNQPQHF
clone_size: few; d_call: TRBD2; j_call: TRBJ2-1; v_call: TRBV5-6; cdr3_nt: TGTGCCAGCAGCTTGCTCAGCGGGGTGAATGAGCAGTTCTTC; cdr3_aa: CASSLLSGVNEQFF
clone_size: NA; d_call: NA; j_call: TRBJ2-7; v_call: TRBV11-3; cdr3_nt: TGTGCCAGCAGCTTAGGAGGATCTACCTACGAGCAGTACTTC; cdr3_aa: CASSLGGSTYEQYF
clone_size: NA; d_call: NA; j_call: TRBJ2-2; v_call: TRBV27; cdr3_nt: TGTGCCAGCAGTTTTGTAGGGAGCTCTGGCACCGGGGAGCTGTTTTTT; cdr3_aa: CASSFVGSSGTGELFF
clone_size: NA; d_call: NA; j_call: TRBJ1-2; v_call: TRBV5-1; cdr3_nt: TGCGCCAGCAGCTTGTTGGGCCAGGGATTAGTCGGCTACACCTTC; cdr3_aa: CASSLLGQGLVGYTF
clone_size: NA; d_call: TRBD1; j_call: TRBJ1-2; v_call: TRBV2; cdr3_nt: TGTGCCAGCAGTCTCGACAGGGTGATGGGCGGCTACACCTTC; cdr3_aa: CASSLDRVMGGYTF
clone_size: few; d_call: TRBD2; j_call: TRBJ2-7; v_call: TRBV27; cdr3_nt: TGTGCCAGCAGTCCCGGGACTAGCGGAACCTACGAGCAGTACTTC; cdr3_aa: CASSPGTSGTYEQYF
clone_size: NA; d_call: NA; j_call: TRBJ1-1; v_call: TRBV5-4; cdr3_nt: TGTGCCAGCAGCTTGGGGGCTAGGGGGTTCCAGGACACTGAAGCTTTCTTT; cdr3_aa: CASSLGARGFQDTEAFF
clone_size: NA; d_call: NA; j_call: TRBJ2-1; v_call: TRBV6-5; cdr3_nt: TGTGCCAGCAGCAACTTAGCGGAGCAGTTCTTC; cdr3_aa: CASSNLAEQFF
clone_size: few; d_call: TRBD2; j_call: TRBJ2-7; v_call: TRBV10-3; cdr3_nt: TGTGCCATCAGTGGGGTTAGCGGGGATTCCTACGAGCAGTACTTC; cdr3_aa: CAISGVSGDSYEQYF
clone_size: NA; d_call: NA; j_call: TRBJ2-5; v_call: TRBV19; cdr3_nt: TGTGCCAGTAGTATCGTGGGACTGGCCCAAGAGACCCAGTACTTC; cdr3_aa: CASSIVGLAQETQYF
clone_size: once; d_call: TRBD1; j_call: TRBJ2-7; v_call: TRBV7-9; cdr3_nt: TGTGCCAGCAGCCCGGGACAGGGGACCTACGAGCAGTACTTC; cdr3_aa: CASSPGQGTYEQYF
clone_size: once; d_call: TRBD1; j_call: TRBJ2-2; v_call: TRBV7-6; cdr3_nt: TGTGCCAGCAGCCACCGGGACAGGCGGGCCGGGGAGCTGTTTTTT; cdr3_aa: CASSHRDRRAGELFF
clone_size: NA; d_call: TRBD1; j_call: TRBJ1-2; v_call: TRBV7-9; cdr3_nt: TGTGCCAGCAGCTTAGGTTGGGACAGGGAGAACTATGGCTACACCTTC; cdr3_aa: CASSLGWDRENYGYTF
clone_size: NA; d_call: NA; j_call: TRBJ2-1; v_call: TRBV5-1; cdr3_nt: TGCGCCAGCAGCTTGGGAGTAGCGAGGAATGAGCAGTTCTTC; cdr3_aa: CASSLGVARNEQFF
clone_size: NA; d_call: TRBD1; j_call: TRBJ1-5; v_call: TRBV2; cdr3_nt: TGTGCCAGCGGCTGGTACGAGACAGGGAGTCAGCCCCAGCATTTT; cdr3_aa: CASGWYETGSQPQHF
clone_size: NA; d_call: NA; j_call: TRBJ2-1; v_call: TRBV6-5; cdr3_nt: TGTGCCAGCGCGTTTTCTGCGGGTACCAATGAGCAGTTCTTC; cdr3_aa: CASAFSAGTNEQFF
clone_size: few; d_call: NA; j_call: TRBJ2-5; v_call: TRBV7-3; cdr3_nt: TGTGCCAGCAGCTTAAGGCCAGGGAAAGGAGAGACCCAGTACTTC; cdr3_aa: CASSLRPGKGETQYF
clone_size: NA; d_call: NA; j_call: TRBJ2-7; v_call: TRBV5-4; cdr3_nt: TGTGCCAGCAGCTTGAGGTGGGACACCACCTACGAGCAGTACTTC; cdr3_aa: CASSLRWDTTYEQYF
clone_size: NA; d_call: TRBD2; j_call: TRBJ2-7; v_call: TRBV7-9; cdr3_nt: TGTTCCAGCAGCTTAGCGGGGGCAGTATCCTACGAGCAGTACTTC; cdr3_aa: CSSSLAGAVSYEQYF
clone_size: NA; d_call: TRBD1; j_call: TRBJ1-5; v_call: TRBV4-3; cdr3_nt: TGCGCCAGCAGCGGAGGACAGGGGGGGAATCAGCCCCAGCATTTT; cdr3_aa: CASSGGQGGNQPQHF
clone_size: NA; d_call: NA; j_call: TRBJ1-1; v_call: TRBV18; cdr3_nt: TGTGCCAGCTCACCAAAACAGCTTAACACTGAAGCTTTCTTT; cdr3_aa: CASSPKQLNTEAFF
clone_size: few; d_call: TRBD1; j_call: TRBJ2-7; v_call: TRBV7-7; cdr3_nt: TGTGCTAGCAGTACCGGGACAGGGGTATACGAGCAGTACTTC; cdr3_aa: CASSTGTGVYEQYF
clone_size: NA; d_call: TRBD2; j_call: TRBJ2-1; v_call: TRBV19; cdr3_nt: TGTGCCAGTAGTGCGGCGGGGGGTGCCTCGGTCTTC; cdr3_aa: CASSAAGGASVF